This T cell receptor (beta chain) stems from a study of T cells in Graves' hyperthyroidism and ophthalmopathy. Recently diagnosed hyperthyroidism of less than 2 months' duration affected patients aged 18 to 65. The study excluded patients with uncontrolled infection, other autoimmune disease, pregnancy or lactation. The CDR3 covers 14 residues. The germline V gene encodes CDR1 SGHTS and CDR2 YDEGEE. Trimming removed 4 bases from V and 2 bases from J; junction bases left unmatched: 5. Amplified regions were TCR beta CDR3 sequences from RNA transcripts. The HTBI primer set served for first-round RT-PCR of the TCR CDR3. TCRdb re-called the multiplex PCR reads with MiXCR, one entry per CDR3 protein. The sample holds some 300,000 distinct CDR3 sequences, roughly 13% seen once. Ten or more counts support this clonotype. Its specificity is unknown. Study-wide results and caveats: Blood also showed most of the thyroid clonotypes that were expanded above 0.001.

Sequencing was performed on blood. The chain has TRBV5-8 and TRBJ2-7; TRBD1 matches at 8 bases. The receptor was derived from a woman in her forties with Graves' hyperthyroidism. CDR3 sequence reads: CASSPRDRTYEQYF. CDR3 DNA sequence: TGTGCCAGCAGCCCCCGGGACAGGACCTACGAGCAGTACTTC.